This TCR beta chain was recovered during a study of blood T cells in healthy people across ages. The CDR3 is made up of 14 amino acids. With 6 bases removed from V and 2 bases from J, the gap between germline ends came to 12 bases. The study recruited healthy Caucasian donors from Russia who were aged roughly 6 to 95. General study findings and limits: Calculation of diversity from one million T cells yielded estimates considered to be underestimates.

Primers used in a second PCR of about 7 to 12 cycles were a sample-barcoded 5' primer and a J-beta primer mix. The study obtained at least 2.5 million CDR3-containing paired-end reads from every sample. A single record per CDR3 protein comes from TCRdb applying MiXCR to the 5' RACE reads. The profile shows 1.5 million to 2 million distinct CDR3 sequences, roughly 43% of them singletons. With regard to this clonotype: Its antigen remains unknown.

This receptor was taken from a human donor in good health. Sequencing was carried out using blood. The chain couples TRBV12-3 or TRBV12-4 to TRBJ2-3, with a tentative D call TRBD2 (6 bases). DNA of the CDR3: TGTGCCAGCAGCCAGGGACTGTACACAGATACGCAGTATTTT. Amino acids: CASSQGLYTDTQYF.